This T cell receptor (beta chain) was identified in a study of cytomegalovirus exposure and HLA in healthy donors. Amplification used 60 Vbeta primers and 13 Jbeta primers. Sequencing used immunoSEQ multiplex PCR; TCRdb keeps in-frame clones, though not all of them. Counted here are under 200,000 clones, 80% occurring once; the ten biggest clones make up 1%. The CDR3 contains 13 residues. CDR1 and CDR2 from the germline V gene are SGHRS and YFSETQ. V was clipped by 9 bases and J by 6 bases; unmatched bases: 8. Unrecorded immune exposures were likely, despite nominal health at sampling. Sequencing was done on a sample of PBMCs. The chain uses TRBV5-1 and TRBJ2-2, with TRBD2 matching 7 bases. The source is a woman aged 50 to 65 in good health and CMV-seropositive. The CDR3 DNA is TGCGCCACCACAAGGGAGGGGCCCGGGGAGCTGTTTTTT. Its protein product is CATTREGPGELFF.